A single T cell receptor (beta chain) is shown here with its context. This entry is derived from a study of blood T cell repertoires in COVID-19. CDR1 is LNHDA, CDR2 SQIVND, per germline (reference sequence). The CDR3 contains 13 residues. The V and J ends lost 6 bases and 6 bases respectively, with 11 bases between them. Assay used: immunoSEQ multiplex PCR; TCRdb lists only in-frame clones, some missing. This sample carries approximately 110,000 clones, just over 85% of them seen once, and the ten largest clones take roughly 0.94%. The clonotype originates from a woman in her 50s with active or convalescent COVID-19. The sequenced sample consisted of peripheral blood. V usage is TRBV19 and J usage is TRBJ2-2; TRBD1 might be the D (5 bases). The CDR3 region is CASRSDSPGELFF. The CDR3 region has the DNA TGTGCCAGTAGATCCGACAGCCCCGGGGAGCTGTTTTTT.